The T cell receptor beta chain described here comes from a study of cytomegalovirus exposure and HLA in healthy donors. Details on this clone: Its antigen is not identified.

Points from the study as a whole: Reports described diagnosis of cytomegalovirus status by the classifier as highly specific and sensitive.

Sequencing used immunoSEQ multiplex PCR; TCRdb keeps in-frame clones, though not all of them. The sample records roughly 70,000 clones, nearly 95% being singletons. The CDR3 is 14 amino acids. Deletions cut 7 bases from V and 3 bases from J, with 13 bases between. Germline V gives CDR1 MDHEN, CDR2 SYDVKM. Sequenced sample: PBMCs. This sequence originates from a young man in good health and CMV-seropositive. This sequence joins TRBV28 and TRBJ1-5; possibly TRBD1 for D (6 bases). The CDR3 DNA is TGTGCCAGCAATAAGGACAGCATCAATCAGCCCCAGCATTTT. It encodes CASNKDSINQPQHF. The variable domain in full, with the rest retrieved from reference TRBV28 and TRBJ1-5, is DVKVTQSSRYLVKRTGEKVFLECVQDMDHENMFWYRQDPGLGLRLIYFSYDVKMKEKGDIPEGYSVSREKKERFSLILESASTNQTSMYLCASNKDSINQPQHFGDGTRLSIL.